Sequencing of this T cell receptor beta chain was carried out in a study of T cells in Graves' hyperthyroidism and ophthalmopathy. Regarding the study as a whole: Within blood appeared most thyroid clonotypes that had expanded above 0.001. Before onset, ophthalmopathy was predicted by the model a median roughly 6.4 months earlier.

The investigators amplified TCR beta CDR3 regions from RNA transcripts. RT-PCR in the first round (using the HTBI primer set) targeted the TCR CDR3. TCRdb analysed the multiplex PCR reads with MiXCR anew, one entry per CDR3 protein. The table includes 350,000 to 400,000 distinct CDR3 sequences, around 18% detected once. This clonotype has at least ten counts. What it binds is unknown. Exclusions: uncontrolled infection, other autoimmune disease, pregnancy, lactation. Clinical symptoms, serum thyroxine and TRAb, thyroid ultrasound and orbital computed tomography together formed the diagnostic basis. This CDR3 is 14 amino acids long. V shed 3 bases and J 6 bases; nucleotides not matched to a gene: 5. Per germline, CDR1 DFQATT and CDR2 SNEGSKA (reference sequence).

Sequencing used blood. The chain couples TRBV20-1 to TRBJ2-1; 10 positions match TRBD1. The clonotype originates from a man younger than 30 with Graves' ophthalmopathy. The CDR3 bases are TGCAGTGCTAGGACAGGGGGCGGACTCAATGAGCAGTTCTTC. It is translated as CSARTGGGLNEQFF.